This TCR beta chain was identified during a study of OX40 agonist ivuxolimab in advanced cancers. For the study in its entirety: Ivuxolimab was an agonistic, fully human IgG2 monoclonal antibody directed against OX40 (CD134), a costimulatory receptor. The purpose of peripheral TCRbeta sequencing was to test whether ivuxolimab changed TCR sequence diversity and led to clonal T-cell expansion. The paper covers the monotherapy dose-escalation part of the phase I ivuxolimab trial, which included N of about 50 patients. Intravenous ivuxolimab was administered to patients every 2 weeks at six dose levels: 0.01, 0.1, 0.3, 1.5, 3 and 10 mg/kg. In the dose-escalation cohort, roughly 80% of patients were male, and the mean age was approximately 60 years, with a range of about 20 to 90. Among the roughly 50 dose-escalation patients, about 19 had hepatocellular carcinoma, approximately 15 melanoma, 9 renal cell carcinoma and 9 head and neck cancer. Partial responses occurred in three dose-escalation patients, of whom one had hepatocellular carcinoma and two had cutaneous melanoma. Prior anti-PD-1, anti-PD-L1 or anti-CTLA-4 therapy was permitted, and 30% to 50% of dose-escalation patients had received checkpoint inhibitors.

The CDR3 holds 13 amino acids from the cysteine to the phenylalanine. Only the CDR3 DNA is retained, 39 bases long and in frame from the first base. As encoded in the germline V gene, CDR1 is SQVTM while CDR2 is ANQGSEA. Patients with autoimmune disease history or receiving systemic immunosuppression were excluded from the trial. Peripheral blood for TCR sequencing was collected from all dose cohorts at baseline, on cycle 4 day 1, and on cycle 7 day 1. Samples came from an open-label, multicenter, first-in-human phase I dose-escalation trial of ivuxolimab. Adults with locally advanced or metastatic head and neck squamous cell, hepatocellular, melanoma or renal cell carcinoma were enrolled in the trial. CD4+ and CD8+ T cells were sorted separately from peripheral blood before TCR sequencing. In regard to this clone: There is no known antigen for this receptor. Mismatch with germline at one junction end may stem from a read error.

To sequence the TCRbeta CDR3 region, genomic DNA was isolated from the sorted cells. The immunoSEQ Assay was used for sequencing of TCRbeta CDR3 regions. TCRdb obtained this table from immuneACCESS and retained in-frame rearrangements with V and J assigned. These tables miss some clones; where compared with another copy, unresolved V genes account for less than half of the shortfall, and the remainder is unexplained. The sample yields more than 20,000 clones; approximately 86% were counted once. The top ten constitute around a quarter of the sample. Overall results and qualifications from the work: After ivuxolimab, expanded clones were on average more numerous among CD8+ T cells than among CD4+ T cells. Low levels of normalized T-cell clonal expansion were also seen in some patients who did not respond. The antigen specificity of the peripheral T cells that underwent clonal expansion was not determined. In the 0.1-3.0 mg/kg groups, partial responders were among the patients with the lowest normalized peripheral clonal expansion, particularly in CD8+ T cells. At doses of 0.1 to 3.0 mg/kg, clonal expansion of both CD4+ and CD8+ T cells in blood was seen between baseline and week 6.

In this chain, TRBV29-1 is recombined with TRBJ2-1; no D gene is confidently identified. Source: CD4+ or CD8+ T cells sorted from blood, taken in a trial of the OX40 agonist ivuxolimab. This TCR derives from an adult with an advanced solid tumor such as melanoma, head and neck, liver or kidney cancer. The CDR3 region reads CSGELFDYNEQFF. The DNA is as follows: TGCAGCGGTGAATTATTTGACTACAATGAGCAGTTCTTC.